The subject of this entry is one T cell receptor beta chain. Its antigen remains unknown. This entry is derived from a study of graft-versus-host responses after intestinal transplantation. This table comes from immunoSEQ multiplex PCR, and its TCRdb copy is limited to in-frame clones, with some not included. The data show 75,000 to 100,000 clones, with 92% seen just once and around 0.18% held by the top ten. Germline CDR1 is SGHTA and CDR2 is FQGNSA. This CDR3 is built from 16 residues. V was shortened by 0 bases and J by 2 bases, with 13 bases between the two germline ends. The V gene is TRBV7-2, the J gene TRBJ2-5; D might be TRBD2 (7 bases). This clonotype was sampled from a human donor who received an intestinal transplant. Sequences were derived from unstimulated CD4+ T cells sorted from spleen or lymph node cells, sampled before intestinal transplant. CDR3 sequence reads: CASSLAIQGGQETQYF. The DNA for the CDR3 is TGTGCCAGCAGCTTAGCGATACAGGGAGGGCAAGAGACCCAGTACTTC. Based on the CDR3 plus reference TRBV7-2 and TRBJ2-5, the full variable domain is GAGVSQSPSNKVTEKGKDVELRCDPISGHTALYWYRQSLGQGLEFLIYFQGNSAPDKSGLPSDRFSAERTGGSVSTLTIQRTQQEDSAVYLCASSLAIQGGQETQYFGPGTRLLVL.